The T cell receptor (beta chain) described here comes from a study of T cell repertoires in cytomegalovirus infection. Study summary: Indications came from public TCR beta signatures; they pointed to CMV infection and to a matching HLA type.

The germline V gene encodes CDR1 SEHNR and CDR2 FQNEAQ (reference sequence). Trimming shortened V by 4 bases and J by 9 bases, and 16 bases separated the two germline ends. The CDR3 is made up of 14 amino acids. Study findings and constraints: Based on cumulative public TCR beta family frequency, carriers of CMV plus the relevant HLA were identified. Within the response measured ex vivo, HLA-C-restricted CMV-specific TCR beta clonotypes were dominant.

This clonotype showed up many times. The antigen remains undetermined. TCRdb reprocessed the reads via MiXCR and lists one record per CDR3 protein. The data contain roughly 500,000 distinct CDR3 sequences, 16% of them singletons. The source is a human donor in good health (CMV status not recorded). Some clones in this sample may be carry-over from other donors' samples. The sequenced material came from CD8+ T cells from PBMCs. This chain links TRBV7-9 with TRBJ2-4; the D gene is possibly TRBD2 (5 bases). DNA for the CDR3: TGTGCCAGCAGCTCCCCGGGCCCGGAGGTCATTCAGTACTTC. Encoded protein: CASSSPGPEVIQYF.